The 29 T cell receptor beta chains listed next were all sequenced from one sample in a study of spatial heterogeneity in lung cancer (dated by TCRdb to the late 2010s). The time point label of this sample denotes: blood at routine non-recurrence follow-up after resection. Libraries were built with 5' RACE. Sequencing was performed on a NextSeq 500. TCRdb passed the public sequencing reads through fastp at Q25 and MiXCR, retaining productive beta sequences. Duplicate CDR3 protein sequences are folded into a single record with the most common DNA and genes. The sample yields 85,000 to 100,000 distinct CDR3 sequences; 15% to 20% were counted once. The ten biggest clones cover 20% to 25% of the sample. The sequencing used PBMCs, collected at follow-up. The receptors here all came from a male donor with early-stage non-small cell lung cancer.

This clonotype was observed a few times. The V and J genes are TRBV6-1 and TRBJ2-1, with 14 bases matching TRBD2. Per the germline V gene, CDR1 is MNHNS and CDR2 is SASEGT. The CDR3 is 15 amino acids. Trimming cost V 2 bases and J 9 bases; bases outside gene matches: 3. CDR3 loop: CASSELGLAGVEQFF. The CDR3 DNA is TGTGCCAGCAGTGAATTGGGACTAGCGGGAGTTGAGCAGTTCTTC.

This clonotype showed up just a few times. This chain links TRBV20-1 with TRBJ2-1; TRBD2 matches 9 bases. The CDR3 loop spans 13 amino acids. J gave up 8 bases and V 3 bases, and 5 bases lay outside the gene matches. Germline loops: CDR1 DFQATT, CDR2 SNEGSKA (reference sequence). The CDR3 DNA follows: TGCAGTGCTAGTAGCGGGAGCGAATATGAGCAGTTCTTC. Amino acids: CSASSGSEYEQFF.

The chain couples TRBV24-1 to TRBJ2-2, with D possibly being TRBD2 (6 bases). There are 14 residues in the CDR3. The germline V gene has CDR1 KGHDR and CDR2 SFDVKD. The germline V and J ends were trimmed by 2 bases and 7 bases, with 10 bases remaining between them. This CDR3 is CATSDSGDNGELFF. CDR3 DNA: TGTGCCACCAGTGATTCGGGGGATAACGGGGAGCTGTTTTTT.

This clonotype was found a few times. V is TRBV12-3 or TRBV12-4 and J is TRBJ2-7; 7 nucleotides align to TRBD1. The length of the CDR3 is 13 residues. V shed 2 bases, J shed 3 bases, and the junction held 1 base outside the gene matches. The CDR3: CASSLNRGYEQYF. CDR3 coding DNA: TGTGCCAGCAGTTTAAACAGGGGCTACGAGCAGTACTTC.

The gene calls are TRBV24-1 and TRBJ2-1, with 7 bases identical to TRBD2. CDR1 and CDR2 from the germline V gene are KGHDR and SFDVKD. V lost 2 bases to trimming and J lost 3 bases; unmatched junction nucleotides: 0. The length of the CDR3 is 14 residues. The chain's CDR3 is CATSDSGGYNEQFF. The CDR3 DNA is TGTGCCACCAGTGATTCGGGGGGCTACAATGAGCAGTTCTTC.

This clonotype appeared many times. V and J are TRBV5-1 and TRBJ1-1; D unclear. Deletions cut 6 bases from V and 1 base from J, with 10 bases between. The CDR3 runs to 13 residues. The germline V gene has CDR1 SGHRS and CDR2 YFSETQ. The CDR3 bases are TGCGCCAGCACCGAGACACAGAACACTGAAGCTTTCTTT. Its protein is CASTETQNTEAFF.

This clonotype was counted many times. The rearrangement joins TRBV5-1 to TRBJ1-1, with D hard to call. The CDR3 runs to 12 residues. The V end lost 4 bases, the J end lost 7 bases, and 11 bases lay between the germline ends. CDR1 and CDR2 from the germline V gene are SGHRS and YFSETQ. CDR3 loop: CASSPGRFEAFF. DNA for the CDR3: TGCGCCAGCAGCCCCGGACGATTTGAAGCTTTCTTT.

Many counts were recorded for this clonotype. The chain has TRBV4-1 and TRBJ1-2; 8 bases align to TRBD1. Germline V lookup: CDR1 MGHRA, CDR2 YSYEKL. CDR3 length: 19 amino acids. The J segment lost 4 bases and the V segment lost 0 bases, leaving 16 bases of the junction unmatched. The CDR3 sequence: CASSQDLGMRDRLTYGYTF. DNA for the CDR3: TGCGCCAGCAGCCAAGACCTAGGGATGAGGGACAGGTTAACCTATGGCTACACCTTC.

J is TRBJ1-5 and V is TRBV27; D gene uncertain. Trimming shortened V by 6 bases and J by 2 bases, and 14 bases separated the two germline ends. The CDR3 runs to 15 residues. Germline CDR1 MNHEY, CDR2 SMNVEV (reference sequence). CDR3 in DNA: TGTGCCAGCAGCCGTGTTCTGGGAGGCAATCAGCCCCAGCATTTT. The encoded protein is CASSRVLGGNQPQHF.

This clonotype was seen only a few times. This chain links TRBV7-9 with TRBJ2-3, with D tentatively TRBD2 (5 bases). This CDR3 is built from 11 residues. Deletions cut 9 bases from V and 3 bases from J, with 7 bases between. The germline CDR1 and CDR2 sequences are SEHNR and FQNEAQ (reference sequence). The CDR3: CASERTDTQYF. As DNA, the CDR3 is TGTGCCAGTGAGCGGACAGATACGCAGTATTTT.

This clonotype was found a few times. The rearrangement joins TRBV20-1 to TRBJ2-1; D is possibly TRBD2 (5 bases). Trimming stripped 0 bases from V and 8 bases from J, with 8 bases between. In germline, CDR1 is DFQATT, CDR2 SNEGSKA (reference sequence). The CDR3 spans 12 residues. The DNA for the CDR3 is TGCAGTGCTAGAGATATCGGGGATGAGCAGTTCTTC. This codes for CSARDIGDEQFF.

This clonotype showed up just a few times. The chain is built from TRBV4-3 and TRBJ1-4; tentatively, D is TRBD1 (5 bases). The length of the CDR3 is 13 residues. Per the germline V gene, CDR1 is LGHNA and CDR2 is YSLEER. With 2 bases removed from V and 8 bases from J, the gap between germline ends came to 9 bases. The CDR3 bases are TGCGCCAGCAGCCAAACAGGATCCGAAAAACTGTTTTTT. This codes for CASSQTGSEKLFF.

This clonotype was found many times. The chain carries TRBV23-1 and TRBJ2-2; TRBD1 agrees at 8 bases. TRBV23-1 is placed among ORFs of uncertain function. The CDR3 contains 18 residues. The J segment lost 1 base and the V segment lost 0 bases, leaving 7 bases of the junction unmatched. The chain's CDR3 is CASSQSEIGTGNTGELFF. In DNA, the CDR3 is TGCGCCAGCAGTCAATCGGAGATAGGGACAGGGAACACCGGGGAGCTGTTTTTT.

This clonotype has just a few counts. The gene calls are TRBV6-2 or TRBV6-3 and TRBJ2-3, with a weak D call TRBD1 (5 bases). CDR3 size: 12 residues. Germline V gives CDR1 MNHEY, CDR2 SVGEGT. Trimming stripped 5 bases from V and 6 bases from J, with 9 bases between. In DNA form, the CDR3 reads TGTGCCAGCAGTAGGGGTGACGATACGCAGTATTTT. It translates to CASSRGDDTQYF.

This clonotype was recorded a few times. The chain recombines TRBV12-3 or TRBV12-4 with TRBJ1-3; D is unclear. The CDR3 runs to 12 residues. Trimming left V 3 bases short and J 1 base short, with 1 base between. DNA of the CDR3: TGTGCCAGCAGTTTTTCTGGAAACACCATATATTTT. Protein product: CASSFSGNTIYF.

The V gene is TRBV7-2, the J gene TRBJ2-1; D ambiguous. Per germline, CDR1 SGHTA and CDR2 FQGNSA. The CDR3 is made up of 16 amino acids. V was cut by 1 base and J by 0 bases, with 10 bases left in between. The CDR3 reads CASSLVGSSSYNEQFF. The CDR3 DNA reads TGTGCCAGCAGCTTAGTTGGCAGCAGCTCCTACAATGAGCAGTTCTTC.

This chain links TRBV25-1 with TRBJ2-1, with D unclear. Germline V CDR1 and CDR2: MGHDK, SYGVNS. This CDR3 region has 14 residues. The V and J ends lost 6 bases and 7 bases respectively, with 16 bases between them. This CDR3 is CASRNEDGKNEQFF. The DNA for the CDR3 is TGTGCCAGCAGGAATGAGGACGGAAAAAATGAGCAGTTCTTC. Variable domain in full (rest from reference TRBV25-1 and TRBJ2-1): EADIYQTPRYLVIGTGKKITLECSQTMGHDKMYWYQQDPGMELHLIHYSYGVNSTEKGDLSSESTVSRIRTEHFPLTLESARPSHTSQYLCASRNEDGKNEQFFGPGTRLTVL.

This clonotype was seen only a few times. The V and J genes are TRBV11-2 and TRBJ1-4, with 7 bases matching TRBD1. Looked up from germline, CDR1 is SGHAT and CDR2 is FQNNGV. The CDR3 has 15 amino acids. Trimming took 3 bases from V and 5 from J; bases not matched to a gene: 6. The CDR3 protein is CASSLFGTENEKLFF. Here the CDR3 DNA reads TGTGCCAGCAGCTTGTTTGGGACAGAAAATGAAAAACTGTTTTTT.

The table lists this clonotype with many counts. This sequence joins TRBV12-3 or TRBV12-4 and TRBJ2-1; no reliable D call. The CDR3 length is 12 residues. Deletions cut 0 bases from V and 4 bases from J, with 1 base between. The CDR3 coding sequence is TGTGCCAGCAGTTTAGCTTACAATGAGCAGTTCTTC. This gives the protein CASSLAYNEQFF.

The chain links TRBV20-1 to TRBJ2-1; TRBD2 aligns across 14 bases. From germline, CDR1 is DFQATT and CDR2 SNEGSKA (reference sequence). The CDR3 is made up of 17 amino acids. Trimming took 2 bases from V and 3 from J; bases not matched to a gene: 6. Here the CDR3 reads CSARPGLAGAYYNEQFF. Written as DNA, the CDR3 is TGCAGTGCTAGACCGGGACTAGCGGGAGCCTACTACAATGAGCAGTTCTTC.

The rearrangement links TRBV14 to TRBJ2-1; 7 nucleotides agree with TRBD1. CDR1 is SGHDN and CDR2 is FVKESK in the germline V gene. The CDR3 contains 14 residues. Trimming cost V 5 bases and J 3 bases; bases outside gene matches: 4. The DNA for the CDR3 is TGTGCCAGCAGCACAGGACAGGTCTACAATGAGCAGTTCTTC. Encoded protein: CASSTGQVYNEQFF.

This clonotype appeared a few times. The DNA for the CDR3 is TGTGCCAGCAGCCAAGTGACGGGTTTCAGCTCTGAAGCTTTCTTT. Protein product: CASSQVTGFSSEAFF. This chain links TRBV3-1 with TRBJ1-1; D call uncertain. In germline, CDR1 is LGHDT, CDR2 YNNKEL (reference sequence). V shed 1 base and J shed 6 bases, with 15 bases lying between them. The CDR3 covers 15 residues.

CDR3 sequence reads: CASSPSYPTGELFF. CDR3 bases: TGTGCCAGCTCACCAAGCTACCCGACCGGGGAGCTGTTTTTT. The chain employs TRBV18 and TRBJ2-2; D is unresolved. Trimming took 2 bases from V and 5 from J, leaving 9 bases between them. The V gene's germline CDR1 is KGHSH and CDR2 LQKENI. This CDR3 has 14 residues. The whole variable domain, remainder taken from reference TRBV18 and TRBJ2-2, is NAGVMQNPRHLVRRRGQEARLRCSPMKGHSHVYWYRQLPEEGLKFMVYLQKENIIDESGMPKERFSAEFPKEGPSILRIQQVVRGDSAAYFCASSPSYPTGELFFGEGSRLTVL.

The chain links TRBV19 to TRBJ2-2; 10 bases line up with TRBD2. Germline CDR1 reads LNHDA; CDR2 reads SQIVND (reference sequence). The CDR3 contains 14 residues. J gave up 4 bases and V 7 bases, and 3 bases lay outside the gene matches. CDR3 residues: CASIRTSGTGELFF. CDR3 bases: TGTGCCAGTATCAGGACTAGCGGCACCGGGGAGCTGTTTTTT.

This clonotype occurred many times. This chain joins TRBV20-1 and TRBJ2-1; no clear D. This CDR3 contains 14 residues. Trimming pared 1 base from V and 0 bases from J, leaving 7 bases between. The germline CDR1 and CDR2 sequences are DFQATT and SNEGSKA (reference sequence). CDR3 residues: CSARVLSSYNEQFF. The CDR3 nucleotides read TGCAGTGCTAGAGTACTAAGCTCCTACAATGAGCAGTTCTTC.

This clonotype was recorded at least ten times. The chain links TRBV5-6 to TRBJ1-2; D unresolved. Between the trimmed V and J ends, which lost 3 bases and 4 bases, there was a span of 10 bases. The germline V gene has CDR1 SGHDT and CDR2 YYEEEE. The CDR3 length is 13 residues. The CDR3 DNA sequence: TGTGCCAGCAGCTCCGAGCTTATCTATGGCTACACCTTC. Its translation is CASSSELIYGYTF.

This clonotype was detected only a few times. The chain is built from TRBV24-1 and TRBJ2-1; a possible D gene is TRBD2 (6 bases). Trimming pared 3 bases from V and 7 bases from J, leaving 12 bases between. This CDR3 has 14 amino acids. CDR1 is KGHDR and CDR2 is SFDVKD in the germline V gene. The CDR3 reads CATSDMTGENEQFF. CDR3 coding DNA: TGTGCCACCAGTGATATGACGGGGGAAAATGAGCAGTTCTTC.

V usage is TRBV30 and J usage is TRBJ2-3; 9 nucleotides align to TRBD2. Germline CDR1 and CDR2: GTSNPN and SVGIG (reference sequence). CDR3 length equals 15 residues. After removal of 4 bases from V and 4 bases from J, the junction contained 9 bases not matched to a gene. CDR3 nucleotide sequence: TGTGCCTGGAATTCGCGGGAGGGTTATCCAGATACGCAGTATTTT. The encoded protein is CAWNSREGYPDTQYF.

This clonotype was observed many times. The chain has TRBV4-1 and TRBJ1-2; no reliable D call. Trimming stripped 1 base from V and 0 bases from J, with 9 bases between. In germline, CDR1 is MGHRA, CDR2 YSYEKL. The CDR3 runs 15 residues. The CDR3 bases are TGCGCCAGCAGCCAAGTAGGCACAGCTAACTATGGCTACACCTTC. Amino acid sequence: CASSQVGTANYGYTF.